This T cell receptor beta chain stems from a study of T cell changes during pregnancy in multiple sclerosis. Germline CDR1 reads SGHTS; CDR2 reads YDEGEE. Trimming took off 7 bases at V and 4 bases at J, with 21 bases between the two ends. The CDR3 length is 15 residues. The assay was immunoSEQ multiplex PCR, and TCRdb's table has in-frame clones only and misses some. The sample lists about 46,000 clones, 90% to 95% occurring once. The rearrangement uses TRBV5-8 and TRBJ2-7; the D is unclear. The source material was CD8+ T cells from peripheral blood mononuclear cells, sampled after pregnancy. The sequence came from a female donor with multiple sclerosis, enrolled in a pregnancy study. DNA for the CDR3: TGTGCCAGCTCTTGGGTTGTGGCTAGTGCTTACGAGCAGTACTTC. Its translation: CASSWVVASAYEQYF.